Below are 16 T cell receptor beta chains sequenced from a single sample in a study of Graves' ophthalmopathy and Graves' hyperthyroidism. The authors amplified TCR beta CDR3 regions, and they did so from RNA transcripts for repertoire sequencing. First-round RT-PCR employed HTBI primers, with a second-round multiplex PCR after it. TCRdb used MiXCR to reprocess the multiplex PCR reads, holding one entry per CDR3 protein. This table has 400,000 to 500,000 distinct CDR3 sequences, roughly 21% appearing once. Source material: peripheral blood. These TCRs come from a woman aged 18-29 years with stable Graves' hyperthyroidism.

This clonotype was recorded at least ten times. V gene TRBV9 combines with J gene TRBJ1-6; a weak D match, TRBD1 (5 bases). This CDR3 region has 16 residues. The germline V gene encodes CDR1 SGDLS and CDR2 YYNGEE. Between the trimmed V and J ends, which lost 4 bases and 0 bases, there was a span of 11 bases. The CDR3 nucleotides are TGTGCCAGCAGCCCGACAGCCAGCTCCTATAATTCACCCCTCCACTTT. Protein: CASSPTASSYNSPLHF.

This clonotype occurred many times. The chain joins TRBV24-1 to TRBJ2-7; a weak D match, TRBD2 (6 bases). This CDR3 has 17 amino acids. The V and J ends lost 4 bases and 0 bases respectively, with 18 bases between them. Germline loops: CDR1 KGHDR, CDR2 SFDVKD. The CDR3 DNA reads TGTGCCACCAGTGAATTTGTGTGGCGGGATTACTCCTACGAGCAGTACTTC. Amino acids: CATSEFVWRDYSYEQYF.

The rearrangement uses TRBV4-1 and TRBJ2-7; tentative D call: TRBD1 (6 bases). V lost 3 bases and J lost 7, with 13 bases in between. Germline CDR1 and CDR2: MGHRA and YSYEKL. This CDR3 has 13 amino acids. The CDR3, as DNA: TGCGCCAGCAGCCATACAGGGTTTGGGGAGCAGTACTTC. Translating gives CASSHTGFGEQYF.

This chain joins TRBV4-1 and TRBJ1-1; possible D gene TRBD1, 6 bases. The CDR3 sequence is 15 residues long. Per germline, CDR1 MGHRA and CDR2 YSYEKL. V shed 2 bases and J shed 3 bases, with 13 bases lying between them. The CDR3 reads CASSQPHKGDTEAFF. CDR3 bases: TGCGCCAGCAGCCAACCCCATAAGGGGGACACTGAAGCTTTCTTT.

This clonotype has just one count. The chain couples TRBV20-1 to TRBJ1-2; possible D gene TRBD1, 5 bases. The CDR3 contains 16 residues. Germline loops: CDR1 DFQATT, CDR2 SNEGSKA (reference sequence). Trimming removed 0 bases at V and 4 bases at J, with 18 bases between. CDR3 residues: CSARERSRDRAYGYTF. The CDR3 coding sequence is TGCAGTGCTAGAGAGCGATCCAGGGACCGTGCCTATGGCTACACCTTC.

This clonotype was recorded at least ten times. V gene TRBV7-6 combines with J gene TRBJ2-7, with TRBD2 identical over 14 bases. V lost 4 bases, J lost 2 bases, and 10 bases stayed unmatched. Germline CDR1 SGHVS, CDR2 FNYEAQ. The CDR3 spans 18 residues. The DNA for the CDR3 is TGTGCCAGCAGCTCCCCGGGACTAGCGGGAGTAAAACCCTACGAGCAGTACTTC. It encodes CASSSPGLAGVKPYEQYF.

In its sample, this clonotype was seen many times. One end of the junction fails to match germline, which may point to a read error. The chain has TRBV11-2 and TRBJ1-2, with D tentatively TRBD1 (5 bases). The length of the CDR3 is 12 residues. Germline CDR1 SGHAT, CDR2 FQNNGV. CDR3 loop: CASSSLGSEGRF. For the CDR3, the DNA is TGTGCCAGCAGCTCCCTCGGGTCAGAGGGACGCTTC.

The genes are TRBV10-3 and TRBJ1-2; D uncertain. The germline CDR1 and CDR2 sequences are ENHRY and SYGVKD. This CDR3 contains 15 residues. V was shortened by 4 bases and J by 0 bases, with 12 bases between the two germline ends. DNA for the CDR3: TGTGCCATCAGTGGAACAGAGCCCCCTAACTATGGCTACACCTTC. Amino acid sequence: CAISGTEPPNYGYTF.

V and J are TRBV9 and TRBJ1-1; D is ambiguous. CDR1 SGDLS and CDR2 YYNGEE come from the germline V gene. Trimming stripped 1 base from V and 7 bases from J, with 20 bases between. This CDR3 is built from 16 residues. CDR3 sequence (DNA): TGTGCCAGCAGCGTATCTGTTCGACCGGCGAACGGTGAAGCTTTCTTT. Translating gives CASSVSVRPANGEAFF.

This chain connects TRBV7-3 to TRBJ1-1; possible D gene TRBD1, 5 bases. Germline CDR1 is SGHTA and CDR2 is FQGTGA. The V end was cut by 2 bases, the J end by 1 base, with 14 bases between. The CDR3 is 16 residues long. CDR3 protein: CASSLGPTGPNTEAFF. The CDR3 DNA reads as TGTGCCAGCAGCTTAGGTCCTACGGGGCCGAACACTGAAGCTTTCTTT.

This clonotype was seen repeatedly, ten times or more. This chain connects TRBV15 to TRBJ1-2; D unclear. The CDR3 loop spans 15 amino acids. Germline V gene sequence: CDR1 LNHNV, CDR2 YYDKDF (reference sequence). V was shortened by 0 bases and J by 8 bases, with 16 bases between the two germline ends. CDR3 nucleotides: TGTGCCACCAGCAGAGATGGTCAGCCCGGTGGCGGCTACACCTTC. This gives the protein CATSRDGQPGGGYTF.

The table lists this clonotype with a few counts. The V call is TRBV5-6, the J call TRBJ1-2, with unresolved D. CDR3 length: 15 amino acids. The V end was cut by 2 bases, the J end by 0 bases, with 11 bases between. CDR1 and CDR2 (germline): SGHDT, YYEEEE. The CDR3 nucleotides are TGTGCCAGCAGCTTTTACGGCAATCCTAACTATGGCTACACCTTC. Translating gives CASSFYGNPNYGYTF.

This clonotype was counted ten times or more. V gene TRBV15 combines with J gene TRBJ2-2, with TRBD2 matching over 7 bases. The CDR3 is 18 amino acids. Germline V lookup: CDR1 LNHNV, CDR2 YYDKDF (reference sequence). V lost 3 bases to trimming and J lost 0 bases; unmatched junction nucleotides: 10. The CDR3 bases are TGTGCCACCAGCAGGGATAGACCAAGCGGGACGAACACCGGGGAGCTGTTTTTT. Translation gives CATSRDRPSGTNTGELFF.

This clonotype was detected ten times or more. CDR3 bases: TGTGCCAGCACTGGAGTCAGGGGCTCTCGGGGCTACACCTTC. It yields the protein CASTGVRGSRGYTF. The chain is built from TRBV2 and TRBJ1-2, with D possibly being TRBD1 (6 bases). V lost 7 bases and J 8 bases, leaving 20 bases between the germline ends. CDR3 size: 14 residues. CDR1 SNHLY and CDR2 FYNNEI come from the germline V gene.

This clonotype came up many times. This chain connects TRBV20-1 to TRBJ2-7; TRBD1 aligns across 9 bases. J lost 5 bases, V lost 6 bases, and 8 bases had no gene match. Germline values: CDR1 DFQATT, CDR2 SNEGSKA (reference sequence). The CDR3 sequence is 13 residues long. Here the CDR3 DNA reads TGCAGTGCAGGAGGGACAGGGTACGACGAGCAGTACTTC. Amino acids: CSAGGTGYDEQYF.

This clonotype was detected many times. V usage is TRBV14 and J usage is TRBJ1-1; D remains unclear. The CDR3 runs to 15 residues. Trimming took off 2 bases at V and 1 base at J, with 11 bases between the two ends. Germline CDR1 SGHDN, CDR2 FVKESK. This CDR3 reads CASSQLGVGNTEAFF. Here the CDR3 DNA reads TGTGCCAGCAGCCAATTGGGTGTTGGGAACACTGAAGCTTTCTTT.